These 10 T cell receptor beta chains came from one sample sequenced in a study of identical twins' blood T cells. TCRdb called the 5' RACE reads again in MiXCR, with one record for every CDR3 protein. The top ten clones hold about 6.1% of a sample with 300,000 to 400,000 distinct CDR3 sequences, 28% of them seen once. Sample: PBMCs. The source of these receptors is a woman aged 18 to 55 in good health.

The gene calls are TRBV7-9 and TRBJ2-7; D gene ambiguous. Germline V gene data show CDR1 as SEHNR and CDR2 as FQNEAQ (reference sequence). The CDR3 runs to 13 residues. Trimming shortened V by 3 bases and J by 2 bases, and 8 bases separated the two germline ends. In DNA form, the CDR3 reads TGTGCCAGCAGCTTTCCAGCGACCTACGAGCAGTACTTC. Its protein is CASSFPATYEQYF.

CDR3 in amino acids: CASSLEGPPNTEAFF. The CDR3 DNA follows: TGCGCCAGCAGCTTGGAAGGGCCCCCGAACACTGAAGCTTTCTTT. V and J are TRBV5-1 and TRBJ1-1; no clear D gene. This CDR3 has 15 amino acids. Germline V lookup: CDR1 SGHRS, CDR2 YFSETQ. Trimming pared 0 bases from V and 1 base from J, leaving 10 bases between. Full variable domain (rest looked up from reference TRBV5-1 and TRBJ1-1): KAGVTQTPRYLIKTRGQQVTLSCSPISGHRSVSWYQQTPGQGLQFLFEYFSETQRNKGNFPGRFSGRQFSNSRSEMNVSTLELGDSALYLCASSLEGPPNTEAFFGQGTRLTVV.

J is TRBJ2-4 and V is TRBV2; D is undetermined. V lost 2 bases to trimming and J lost 8 bases, with 4 bases between them. The V gene's germline CDR1 is SNHLY and CDR2 FYNNEI. The CDR3 length is 11 residues. The CDR3 nucleotides read TGTGCCAGCAGTGAACGGGACATTCAGTACTTC. Amino acids: CASSERDIQYF.

This clonotype came up a few times. V gene TRBV7-9 combines with J gene TRBJ2-3, with 11 bases aligning to TRBD2. Germline V CDR1 and CDR2: SEHNR, FQNEAQ (reference sequence). Losses at the gene ends were 11 bases for V and 2 bases for J; bases not matched to a gene: 9. The CDR3 has 15 residues. The CDR3 spells CAVALAGGNTDTQYF. Written as DNA, the CDR3 is TGTGCCGTAGCGCTAGCGGGGGGCAACACAGATACGCAGTATTTT.

This clonotype has ten or more counts. The chain links TRBV29-1 to TRBJ1-1, with D uncertain. CDR1 SQVTM and CDR2 ANQGSEA come from the germline V gene. This CDR3 comprises 12 residues. V dropped 3 bases and J dropped 2 bases, with 7 bases sitting between them. The CDR3 DNA is TGCAGCGTTGAGAAAGGAAACACTGAAGCTTTCTTT. Its translation is CSVEKGNTEAFF.

The CDR3 nucleotides are TGTGCCAGCAGCCAAGAGGCCCAAGTAGGTTCACCCCTCCACTTT. Its protein is CASSQEAQVGSPLHF. The chain links TRBV4-2 to TRBJ1-6, with D unresolved. The CDR3 consists of 15 residues. V lost 0 bases and J lost 9, with 12 bases in between. From germline, CDR1 is LGHNA and CDR2 YNFKEQ.

This clonotype was detected only a few times. This chain links TRBV7-6 with TRBJ1-3, with D tentatively TRBD1 (5 bases). CDR3 length: 15 amino acids. V gave up 5 bases and J gave up 4 bases, with 15 bases separating them. Germline CDR1 is SGHVS and CDR2 is FNYEAQ. As DNA, the CDR3 is TGTGCCAGCAGCCTAACAGGCACGACAGGAAACACCATATATTTT. The encoded protein is CASSLTGTTGNTIYF.

There are a few counts of this clonotype. The J gene is TRBJ1-5, the V gene TRBV18; a weak D match, TRBD1 (6 bases). V was cut by 6 bases and J by 7 bases, with 19 bases left in between. The germline V gene encodes CDR1 KGHSH and CDR2 LQKENI. The CDR3 has 15 amino acids. Written as DNA, the CDR3 is TGTGCCAGCTCTCATACAGGGTTTCGAGGACAGCCCCAGCATTTT. Translated, it gives CASSHTGFRGQPQHF.

The table lists this clonotype with many counts. The genes are TRBV20-1 and TRBJ1-1, with D possibly TRBD1 on 5 matching bases. This CDR3 contains 12 residues. Germline CDR1 reads DFQATT; CDR2 reads SNEGSKA (reference sequence). With 7 bases removed from V and 1 base from J, the gap between germline ends came to 10 bases. This CDR3 is CSGGRGNTEAFF. The CDR3 region has the DNA TGCAGTGGGGGACGGGGGAACACTGAAGCTTTCTTT.

This clonotype showed up many times. The rearrangement uses TRBV10-3 and TRBJ1-3; TRBD1 aligns across 8 bases. Trimming cost V 6 bases and J 2 bases; bases outside gene matches: 0. CDR3 length: 13 amino acids. Per germline, CDR1 ENHRY and CDR2 SYGVKD. This chain's CDR3 is CAIRQGAGNTIYF. CDR3 coding DNA: TGTGCCATCAGACAGGGGGCTGGAAACACCATATATTTT.